What follows are 31 T cell receptor beta chains derived from one specimen sequenced in a study of blood T cell repertoires in COVID-19. Produced via immunoSEQ multiplex PCR; TCRdb's table is partial and in-frame only. This sample has some 200,000 clones, with approximately 90% found just once. The specimen was peripheral blood. The source of these receptors is a woman between 18 and 30 years old who had recovered from COVID-19.

This chain's CDR3 is CASSWEKPGTGTGELFF. Here the CDR3 DNA reads TGTGCCAGCAGTTGGGAGAAACCCGGGACAGGGACCGGGGAGCTGTTTTTT. The chain links TRBV6-2 or TRBV6-3 to TRBJ2-2; 9 bases line up with TRBD1. CDR1 is MNHEY and CDR2 is SVGEGT in the germline V gene. This CDR3 has 17 residues. The junction had 11 bases not matched to a gene; V was cut back by 4 bases and J by 5 bases.

The chain is built from TRBV19 and TRBJ1-5, with a tentative D call TRBD1 (5 bases). The CDR3 loop spans 14 amino acids. The V end was cut by 7 bases, the J end by 4 bases, with 14 bases between. Germline assignment: CDR1 LNHDA and CDR2 SQIVND (reference sequence). CDR3 residues: CASNPWTSNQPQHF. CDR3 nucleotide sequence: TGTGCCAGTAACCCTTGGACAAGTAATCAGCCCCAGCATTTT.

The chain combines TRBV5-1 with TRBJ2-3; 7 positions match TRBD1. The CDR3 extends over 15 amino acids. The V gene's germline CDR1 is SGHRS and CDR2 YFSETQ. V lost 7 bases to trimming and J lost 5 bases; unmatched junction nucleotides: 13. CDR3 nucleotides: TGCGCCAGCGGTCTACAAGGGGGCAGGGAAGATACGCAGTATTTT. The encoded protein is CASGLQGGREDTQYF.

Here the CDR3 DNA reads TGTGCCATCAGTGAGTCGCAGGGGAGCGAAAAACTGTTTTTT. This gives the protein CAISESQGSEKLFF. The rearrangement links TRBV10-3 to TRBJ1-4; D might be TRBD1 (6 bases). The CDR3 consists of 14 residues. Germline V gene sequence: CDR1 ENHRY, CDR2 SYGVKD. The V and J ends lost 0 bases and 8 bases respectively, with 10 bases between them.

As regards this clone: Additional DNA sequences in this sample encode the identical CDR3. The chain combines TRBV4-2 with TRBJ2-1, with 11 positions matching TRBD2. CDR1 is LGHNA, CDR2 YNFKEQ, per germline. V shed 4 bases and J 0 bases; nucleotides not matched to a gene: 2. The CDR3 sequence is 16 residues long. CDR3 loop: CASSLTSGSSYNEQFF. DNA for the CDR3: TGTGCCAGCAGCCTCACTAGCGGGAGCTCCTACAATGAGCAGTTCTTC.

This chain connects TRBV25-1 to TRBJ1-2; weak D call: TRBD1 (6 bases). The CDR3 extends over 14 amino acids. CDR1 MGHDK and CDR2 SYGVNS come from the germline V gene. Trimming shortened V by 5 bases and J by 6 bases, and 16 bases separated the two germline ends. In nucleotides, the CDR3 is TGTGCCAGCAGTCCATCAGGGGATTTCGATGGCTACACCTTC. Protein product: CASSPSGDFDGYTF.

The chain employs TRBV6-6 and TRBJ2-7; D remains ambiguous. Germline V lookup: CDR1 MNHNY, CDR2 SVGAGI (reference sequence). The V gene lost 2 bases and the J gene lost 3 bases, with 8 bases spanning the gap. There are 13 residues in the CDR3. CDR3 protein: CASSYPVIYEQYF. Written as DNA, the CDR3 is TGTGCCAGCAGTTACCCGGTTATCTACGAGCAGTACTTC.

The genes are TRBV5-1 and TRBJ2-7; 9 bases are shared with TRBD2. In germline, CDR1 is SGHRS, CDR2 YFSETQ. After removal of 0 bases from V and 3 bases from J, the junction contained 7 bases not matched to a gene. There are 16 residues in the CDR3. Here the CDR3 reads CASSLGPSGKGYEQYV. The CDR3 DNA reads TGCGCCAGCAGCTTGGGTCCTAGCGGGAAGGGCTACGAGCAGTACGTC.

In DNA, the CDR3 is TGTGCCAGCAGTGTTACAGGGGCGAAGGACACTGAAGCTTTCTTT. Translation: CASSVTGAKDTEAFF. The chain recombines TRBV28 with TRBJ1-1, with 7 bases fitting TRBD1. The trim removed 5 bases at V and 3 bases at J, leaving 9 bases unmatched. Germline-derived CDR1 and CDR2 are MDHEN and SYDVKM. The CDR3 runs to 15 residues.

The chain employs TRBV6-2 or TRBV6-3 and TRBJ2-3; TRBD2 is a possible D gene (5 bases). CDR3 length equals 15 residues. The germline V gene has CDR1 MNHEY and CDR2 SVGEGT. V dropped 4 bases and J dropped 5 bases, with 16 bases sitting between them. The CDR3 region has the DNA TGTGCCAGCAGTTTAGGGCCCGGGGAAGGAGATACGCAGTATTTT. Its translation: CASSLGPGEGDTQYF.

This clone has only one observation. The V gene is TRBV12-3 or TRBV12-4, the J gene TRBJ2-1; 8 bases are a match to TRBD2. This CDR3 is built from 13 residues. V gave up 8 bases and J gave up 5 bases; unmatched junction bases: 5. The CDR3: CASGAGGHNEQFF. Written as DNA, the CDR3 is TGTGCCAGCGGGGCGGGGGGCCACAATGAGCAGTTCTTC.

CDR3 bases: TGTGCCAGCAGCTTAGCTTCCTCCCTAGCGGATCAAGAGACCCAGTACTTC. Translating gives CASSLASSLADQETQYF. The chain employs TRBV7-6 and TRBJ2-5, with 7 bases that match TRBD2. Looked up from germline, CDR1 is SGHVS and CDR2 is FNYEAQ. This CDR3 contains 17 residues. Trimming removed 0 bases from V and 2 bases from J; junction bases left unmatched: 9. The full variable domain, with the rest looked up from reference TRBV7-6 and TRBJ2-5, is GAGVSQSPRYKVTKRGQDVALRCDPISGHVSLYWYRQALGQGPEFLTYFNYEAQQDKSGLPNDRFSAERPEGSISTLTIQRTEQRDSAMYRCASSLASSLADQETQYFGPGTRLLVL.

The gene calls are TRBV2 and TRBJ2-2; 15 nucleotides agree with TRBD2. In germline, CDR1 is SNHLY, CDR2 FYNNEI. The ends lost 6 bases at V and 2 bases at J; junction bases unmatched: 7. The CDR3 loop spans 18 amino acids. DNA of the CDR3: TGTGCCAGCAGCCCGGGACTAGCGGGGGGATTTAACACCGGGGAGCTGTTTTTT. This codes for CASSPGLAGGFNTGELFF.

This sequence joins TRBV3-1 (or the pseudogene TRBV3-2) and TRBJ1-6; D possibly corresponds to TRBD1 (5 bases). Germline CDR1 LGHDT, CDR2 YNNKEL (reference sequence). CDR3 length: 19 amino acids. Trimming left V 1 base short and J 4 bases short, with 20 bases between. The CDR3 nucleotides read TGTGCCAGCAGCCAAGTCCCAGGGCCGACTTTTCCTTATAATTCACCCCTCCACTTT. It yields the protein CASSQVPGPTFPYNSPLHF.

This sequence joins TRBV7-2 and TRBJ2-3, with 7 bases fitting TRBD1. V shed 5 bases, J shed 3 bases, and the junction held 2 bases outside the gene matches. CDR1 and CDR2 from the germline V gene are SGHTA and FQGNSA. The CDR3 length is 13 residues. CDR3 amino acids: CASSRQGTDTQYF. The CDR3 DNA follows: TGTGCCAGCAGCCGACAGGGAACAGATACGCAGTATTTT.

This clone was seen only once. This chain connects TRBV21-1 to TRBJ2-5; TRBD1, the table's D call, was not compared with the DNA. TRBV21-1 is designated a pseudogene. This CDR3 contains 14 residues. The CDR3 bases are TGTGCCAGCAGCAAACAGGCCGTAGAAGAGACCCAGTACTTC. Translation gives CASSKQAVEETQYF.

This chain links TRBV6-1 with TRBJ2-2; TRBD2 matches 8 bases. V lost 2 bases to trimming and J lost 4 bases; unmatched junction nucleotides: 9. Germline V lookup: CDR1 MNHNS, CDR2 SASEGT. The CDR3 spans 17 residues. The CDR3 DNA follows: TGTGCCAGCAGTGAACGAATCGGGGGGGGGCGCACCGGGGAGCTGTTTTTT. Its translation is CASSERIGGGRTGELFF.

The chain joins TRBV5-1 to TRBJ1-4, with 7 bases identical to TRBD1. The CDR3 has 13 residues. CDR1 and CDR2 (germline): SGHRS, YFSETQ. V lost 5 bases to trimming and J lost 7 bases; unmatched junction nucleotides: 5. CDR3 DNA sequence: TGCGCCAGCAGTACGCACAGGGGTGAAAAACTGTTTTTT. Translating it yields CASSTHRGEKLFF.

The chain carries TRBV7-3 and TRBJ2-1, with D uncertain. V was cut by 4 bases and J by 3 bases, with 10 bases left in between. Germline V gene lookup returns CDR1 SGHTA and CDR2 FQGTGA. This CDR3 has 14 amino acids. The CDR3 loop is CASSSSDIYNEQFF. CDR3 DNA sequence: TGTGCCAGCAGCTCCTCCGACATCTACAATGAGCAGTTCTTC.

V gene TRBV23-1 combines with J gene TRBJ1-1, with D possibly being TRBD1 (6 bases). TRBV23-1 is an open reading frame whose function is uncertain. V was shortened by 3 bases and J by 11 bases, with 13 bases between the two germline ends. The CDR3 has 12 residues. CDR3 DNA: TGCGCCAGCAGTCATAGGGGGTCGGCGGCTTTCTTT. Encoded protein: CASSHRGSAAFF.

The chain is built from TRBV4-3 and TRBJ2-3, with TRBD2 identical over 14 bases. J gave up 4 bases and V 0 bases, and 15 bases lay outside the gene matches. Looked up from germline, CDR1 is LGHNA and CDR2 is YSLEER. The CDR3 is 21 amino acids. The CDR3 DNA sequence: TGCGCCAGCAGCCAAGATAAGGGACTAGCGGGAGTCGTAATACCATCAGATACGCAGTATTTT. It translates to CASSQDKGLAGVVIPSDTQYF.

V and J are TRBV29-1 and TRBJ1-5, with 8 nucleotides matching TRBD1. This CDR3 region has 15 residues. The germline CDR1 and CDR2 sequences are SQVTM and ANQGSEA. The junction had 8 bases not matched to a gene; V was cut back by 5 bases and J by 2 bases. CDR3 bases: TGCAGCGTTAGTCAGGGGGCGAGGGGCAATCAGCCCCAGCATTTT. Amino acids: CSVSQGARGNQPQHF.

The V call is TRBV25-1, the J call TRBJ2-5; TRBD2 matches 7 bases. The germline V gene encodes CDR1 MGHDK and CDR2 SYGVNS. The J segment lost 6 bases and the V segment lost 6 bases, leaving 7 bases of the junction unmatched. The CDR3 length is 13 residues. In nucleotides, the CDR3 is TGTGCCAGCAGAGGACTAGTCGAGCAGACCCAGTACTTC. Translating it yields CASRGLVEQTQYF. The full variable domain, rest sourced from reference TRBV25-1 and TRBJ2-5, is EADIYQTPRYLVIGTGKKITLECSQTMGHDKMYWYQQDPGMELHLIHYSYGVNSTEKGDLSSESTVSRIRTEHFPLTLESARPSHTSQYLCASRGLVEQTQYFGPGTRLLVL.

This sequence joins TRBV10-3 and TRBJ1-4; 8 nucleotides line up with TRBD1. Germline V CDR1 and CDR2: ENHRY, SYGVKD. V lost 6 bases to trimming and J lost 8 bases; unmatched junction nucleotides: 8. CDR3 length equals 14 residues. DNA for the CDR3: TGTGCCATCAGACCCGGCCAGGGGGCGGAAAAACTGTTTTTT. This codes for CAIRPGQGAEKLFF.

The chain couples TRBV7-2 to TRBJ2-2, with 7 nucleotides matching TRBD1. The CDR3 sequence is 15 residues long. Germline CDR1 and CDR2: SGHTA and FQGNSA. Losses at the gene ends were 5 bases for V and 6 bases for J; bases not matched to a gene: 9. The CDR3 DNA is TGTGCCAGCAGCCCTCGGGACAGTCCTCCCGGGGAGCTGTTTTTT. Its translation: CASSPRDSPPGELFF. The full variable domain, in which reference TRBV7-2 and TRBJ2-2 provide the parts outside the CDR3, is GAGVSQSPSNKVTEKGKDVELRCDPISGHTALYWYRQSLGQGLEFLIYFQGNSAPDKSGLPSDRFSAERTGGSVSTLTIQRTQQEDSAVYLCASSPRDSPPGELFFGEGSRLTVL.

V and J are TRBV2 and TRBJ2-5; tentative D call: TRBD2 (5 bases). Germline-derived CDR1 and CDR2 are SNHLY and FYNNEI. Trimming shortened V by 8 bases and J by 2 bases, and 12 bases separated the two germline ends. The CDR3 totals 13 residues. The CDR3 coding sequence is TGTGCCAGCTCGGGCGGGCTGCAAGAGACCCAGTACTTC. This sequence encodes CASSGGLQETQYF. Together with reference TRBV2 and TRBJ2-5, the CDR3 gives the full variable domain: EPEVTQTPSHQVTQMGQEVILRCVPISNHLYFYWYRQILGQKVEFLVSFYNNEISEKSEIFDDQFSVERPDGSNFTLKIRSTKLEDSAMYFCASSGGLQETQYFGPGTRLLVL.

This clone has only one observation. V is TRBV4-1 and J is TRBJ2-4, with D possibly matching TRBD1 (6 bases). Deletions cut 1 base from V and 0 bases from J, with 10 bases between. CDR3 length: 16 residues. Germline-derived CDR1 and CDR2 are MGHRA and YSYEKL. CDR3 in amino acids: CASSQVWGLAKNIQYF. CDR3 nucleotide sequence: TGCGCCAGCAGCCAAGTGTGGGGGCTAGCCAAAAACATTCAGTACTTC.

This clone was counted only a few times. V gene TRBV21-1 combines with J gene TRBJ2-5; TRBD1 is the table's D call, not checked against the DNA. TRBV21-1 is assigned pseudogene status. This CDR3 is 13 amino acids long. The DNA of the CDR3 is TGTGCCAGCAGAACACAGGGACAAGAGACCCAGTACTTC. It specifies CASRTQGQETQYF.

The rearrangement links TRBV7-3 to TRBJ1-1; D not certain. CDR1 is SGHTA, CDR2 FQGTGA, per germline. The CDR3 sequence is 14 residues long. Trimming removed 1 base at V and 1 base at J, with 7 bases between. CDR3 sequence: CASSLSRENTEAFF. The CDR3, as DNA: TGTGCCAGCAGCTTAAGTCGAGAGAACACTGAAGCTTTCTTT.

V usage is TRBV2 and J usage is TRBJ1-5; D is undetermined. Trimming took off 6 bases at V and 11 bases at J, with 11 bases between the two ends. Germline loops: CDR1 SNHLY, CDR2 FYNNEI. The CDR3 has 11 amino acids. CDR3 in DNA: TGTGCCAGCAGCGGAACTGAGGCCCAGCATTTT. Protein sequence: CASSGTEAQHF.

The V gene is TRBV5-1, the J gene TRBJ2-5; weak D call: TRBD1 (5 bases). The CDR3 covers 14 residues. Germline lookup yields CDR1 SGHRS and CDR2 YFSETQ. Trimming removed 0 bases at V and 2 bases at J, with 8 bases between. This CDR3 reads CASSLAQGQETQYF. The CDR3 DNA reads TGCGCCAGCAGCTTGGCGCAGGGACAAGAGACCCAGTACTTC.